These 26 T cell receptor beta chains share one sample of origin, sequenced in a study of CD8+CD57+ T cells in acquired aplastic anemia. CDR3 and TCR beta VDJ profiling relied on genomic DNA as the template. TCRdb recomputed calls from the reads with MiXCR, one row per CDR3 protein. The table lists some 170,000 distinct CDR3 sequences, around 48% of them singletons. Selection for sequencing was limited to patients who had shown CD8+CD57+ cell expansion by flow cytometry. The sequencing input was sorted CD4+, CD8+, or CD8+CD57+ T cells (not recorded which) from PBMCs. These receptor sequences come from a human donor with aplastic anemia.

CDR3 region: CATEQGAYGYTF. The CDR3 nucleotides are TGTGCCACAGAACAGGGGGCCTATGGCTACACCTTC. The V call is TRBV10-3, the J call TRBJ1-2; TRBD1 matches 9 bases. Looked up from germline, CDR1 is ENHRY and CDR2 is SYGVKD. The CDR3 consists of 12 residues. J gave up 4 bases and V 10 bases, and 4 bases lay outside the gene matches.

This clonotype occurred many times. This rearrangement joins TRBV20-1 to TRBJ1-1; D remains unclear. CDR1 and CDR2 from the germline V gene are DFQATT and SNEGSKA (reference sequence). Trimming pared 0 bases from V and 1 base from J, leaving 6 bases between. The CDR3 contains 13 residues. CDR3 DNA: TGCAGTGCTAGAGATCCCAGGAACACTGAAGCTTTCTTT. This sequence encodes CSARDPRNTEAFF.

The sample holds many counts of this clonotype. This chain links TRBV2 with TRBJ2-7; 7 bases fit TRBD1. In germline, CDR1 is SNHLY, CDR2 FYNNEI. The trim removed 6 bases at V and 3 bases at J, leaving 2 bases unmatched. There are 12 residues in the CDR3. Here the CDR3 reads CASRRDSYEQYF. The CDR3 bases are TGTGCCAGCAGAAGGGACAGCTACGAGCAGTACTTC.

This clonotype was counted many times. The V gene is TRBV12-3 or TRBV12-4, the J gene TRBJ1-1; D is undetermined. Trimming took off 7 bases at V and 3 bases at J, with 9 bases between the two ends. The CDR3 has 12 amino acids. The CDR3 region is CASTLRDTEAFF. CDR3 nucleotides: TGTGCCAGCACCCTAAGGGACACTGAAGCTTTCTTT.

This clonotype was seen only a few times. V and J are TRBV10-3 and TRBJ1-2, with D unclear. V lost 4 bases to trimming and J lost 5 bases, with 11 bases between them. The CDR3 contains 13 residues. Germline loops: CDR1 ENHRY, CDR2 SYGVKD. CDR3 coding DNA: TGTGCCATCAGTGTGCAGGAAGGGTATGGCTACACCTTC. Its protein is CAISVQEGYGYTF.

This sequence joins TRBV6-1 and TRBJ2-3; D gene unclear. Germline V gene data show CDR1 as MNHNS and CDR2 as SASEGT. This CDR3 is 15 amino acids long. V was clipped by 7 bases and J by 3 bases, with 17 bases between them. The CDR3 nucleotides read TGTGCCAGCACCTCCTGGTGGTTGGGGACAGATACGCAGTATTTT. This translates into CASTSWWLGTDTQYF.

The V and J genes are TRBV20-1 and TRBJ2-6, with 11 bases aligning to TRBD1. Trimming at V came to 5 bases and at J to 4 bases, leaving 7 bases not matched to a gene. Germline V gives CDR1 DFQATT, CDR2 SNEGSKA (reference sequence). The CDR3 is made up of 16 amino acids. This chain's CDR3 is CSASGTGGHGANVLTF. DNA of the CDR3: TGCAGTGCTTCCGGGACAGGGGGTCACGGGGCCAACGTCCTGACTTTC.

This clonotype has ten or more counts. V and J are TRBV7-6 and TRBJ2-5; D is uncertain. Trimming stripped 5 bases from V and 2 bases from J, with 18 bases between. The germline gives CDR1 SGHVS, CDR2 FNYEAQ. The CDR3 extends over 16 amino acids. This CDR3 reads CASSQMTSTYQETQYF. The CDR3 bases are TGTGCCAGCAGCCAAATGACGTCAACCTATCAAGAGACCCAGTACTTC.

On this clonotype: The conserved final phenylalanine or tryptophan is absent from the CDR3, which likely points to a read error. V gene TRBV2 combines with J gene TRBJ2-4, with 14 nucleotides matching TRBD2. Germline loops: CDR1 SNHLY, CDR2 FYNNEI. The CDR3 covers 15 residues. The J segment lost 5 bases and the V segment lost 5 bases, leaving 2 bases of the junction unmatched. Here the CDR3 DNA reads TGTGCCAGCAGTCCGACTAGCGGGGGGGAAAACATTCAGTACCTC. Translating gives CASSPTSGGENIQYL.

On this clonotype itself: One base away lies a much larger clone, so this may be a sequencing read error. The J gene is TRBJ1-2, the V gene TRBV25-1; 8 nucleotides match TRBD1. This CDR3 has 15 residues. Germline CDR1 reads MGHDK; CDR2 reads SYGVNS. The CDR3 loop is CASSPRTGPGYGCTF. DNA of the CDR3: TGTGCCAGCAGTCCCCGGACAGGGCCGGGCTATGGCTGCACCTTC.

The chain employs TRBV2 and TRBJ1-5, with D possibly being TRBD1 (6 bases). The length of the CDR3 is 12 residues. V was shortened by 3 bases and J by 14 bases, with 14 bases between the two germline ends. Germline V gene lookup returns CDR1 SNHLY and CDR2 FYNNEI. The CDR3 nucleotides are TGTGCCAGCAGTGACAGGGGATTGGACGAGCATTTT. Translated, it gives CASSDRGLDEHF.

For this clonotype: The final CDR3 position lacks the conserved phenylalanine or tryptophan, pointing to a likely read error. The chain couples TRBV6-5 to TRBJ1-6; D gene ambiguous. Germline CDR1 MNHEY, CDR2 SVGAGI. The CDR3 spans 13 residues. DNA for the CDR3: TGTGTCAGCAGTTACCCAGGACGGTCACCCCTCCACTCT. As protein: CVSSYPGRSPLHS.

V gene TRBV19 combines with J gene TRBJ1-1; no definite D call. Germline V CDR1 and CDR2: LNHDA, SQIVND (reference sequence). With 4 bases removed from V and 1 base from J, the gap between germline ends came to 4 bases. There are 12 residues in the CDR3. CDR3 nucleotides: TGTGCCAGTAGTACGGGGAACACTGAAGCTTTCTTT. It encodes CASSTGNTEAFF.

The CDR3 spells CANRSAVKLFF. As DNA, the CDR3 is TGTGCCAACAGATCAGCCGTTAAACTGTTTTTT. V usage is TRBV19 and J usage is TRBJ1-4; unclear D gene. In germline, CDR1 is LNHDA, CDR2 SQIVND (reference sequence). V was trimmed by 10 bases and J by 11 bases, leaving 14 bases between them. The CDR3 has 11 residues.

The chain employs TRBV20-1 and TRBJ2-1; 9 bases map to TRBD2. CDR1 is DFQATT and CDR2 is SNEGSKA in the germline V gene (reference sequence). This CDR3 has 13 residues. Losses at the gene ends were 8 bases for V and 3 bases for J; bases not matched to a gene: 5. For the CDR3, the DNA is TGCAGTACGTATAGCGGGAGCTACAATGAGCAGTTCTTC. Protein: CSTYSGSYNEQFF.

This clonotype has ten or more counts. V gene TRBV19 combines with J gene TRBJ1-2, with D possibly being TRBD1 (5 bases). Trimming pared 3 bases from V and 8 bases from J, leaving 13 bases between. This CDR3 region has 13 residues. CDR1 and CDR2 from the germline V gene are LNHDA and SQIVND (reference sequence). The CDR3 loop is CASSMIDSGGYTF. The CDR3 DNA sequence: TGTGCCAGTAGTATGATCGACAGCGGCGGCTACACCTTC.

On this clonotype: A much larger clonotype is one base distant, so this may be a read error. This sequence joins TRBV5-4 and TRBJ2-7, with D hard to call. This CDR3 comprises 12 residues. Per germline, CDR1 SGHNT and CDR2 YYREEE (reference sequence). The CDR3: CASSLDNSELYF. CDR3 bases: TGTGCCAGCAGCCTGGATAACTCCGAGCTGTACTTC.

The CDR3 nucleotides read TGTGCCAGCAGCTACACTGGTGGCTACACCTTC. Amino acid sequence: CASSYTGGYTF. The gene calls are TRBV7-9 and TRBJ1-2; the D is unclear. This CDR3 has 11 residues. Trimming took off 4 bases at V and 7 bases at J, with 7 bases between the two ends. Germline values: CDR1 SEHNR, CDR2 FQNEAQ (reference sequence).

This clonotype was found many times. V usage is TRBV14 and J usage is TRBJ2-7; 9 nucleotides line up with TRBD2. In germline, CDR1 is SGHDN, CDR2 FVKESK. V was pared by 2 bases and J by 0 bases, with 8 bases of the junction left unmatched. The CDR3 loop spans 17 amino acids. CDR3 nucleotides: TGTGCCAGCAGCCAACGTAGCGGGGGAATATTCTCCTACGAGCAGTACTTC. It specifies CASSQRSGGIFSYEQYF.

Notes on this clonotype: A much larger clone sits a single nucleotide away, making a read error possible. The chain employs TRBV2 and TRBJ1-2; D is uncertain. There are 14 residues in the CDR3. Germline V gene sequence: CDR1 SNHLY, CDR2 FYNNEI. Written as DNA, the CDR3 is TGTGCCAGCAGTGAAGCAAGGGCAATGTATGGCCACACCTTC. This gives the protein CASSEARAMYGHTF.

The rearrangement joins TRBV24-1 to TRBJ2-5; 7 bases fit TRBD1. In germline, CDR1 is KGHDR, CDR2 SFDVKD. V trimming: 4 bases; J trimming: 4 bases; junction bases outside the gene matches: 11. The CDR3 contains 16 residues. For the CDR3, the DNA is TGTGCCACCAGTGACCAGGGACAGAGTTTGGGAGAGACCCAGTACTTC. This sequence encodes CATSDQGQSLGETQYF.

This clonotype was detected only a few times. The J gene is TRBJ1-4, the V gene TRBV5-1; D is ambiguous. The germline V gene encodes CDR1 SGHRS and CDR2 YFSETQ. The CDR3 extends over 15 amino acids. V lost 3 bases to trimming and J lost 2 bases, with 11 bases between them. The CDR3 here is CASSWISPTNEKLFF. Written as DNA, the CDR3 is TGCGCCAGCAGCTGGATATCCCCGACTAATGAAAAACTGTTTTTT.

This clonotype is labeled as medium-sized (0.01 to 0.1%). The DNA of the CDR3 is TGCAGTGCTAGCCGAGACGAGGTTTCGGAGCAGTTCTTC. Translation gives CSASRDEVSEQFF. V and J are TRBV20-1 and TRBJ2-1; D gene unclear. The CDR3 has 13 residues. V gave up 3 bases and J gave up 10 bases, with 16 bases separating them. Germline lookup yields CDR1 DFQATT and CDR2 SNEGSKA (reference sequence).

This clonotype came up many times. V is TRBV19 and J is TRBJ2-7, with a possible D match to TRBD2 (6 bases). Between the trimmed V and J ends, which lost 9 bases and 5 bases, there was a span of 17 bases. Germline-derived CDR1 and CDR2 are LNHDA and SQIVND (reference sequence). The CDR3 runs to 13 residues. The chain's CDR3 is CASKTHGGDEQYF. The CDR3, as DNA: TGTGCCAGCAAAACCCACGGAGGGGACGAGCAGTACTTC.

This clonotype has ten or more counts. This sequence joins TRBV29-1 and TRBJ1-2; 7 nucleotides align to TRBD1. This CDR3 region has 15 residues. CDR1 is SQVTM and CDR2 is ANQGSEA in the germline V gene. The V gene end was trimmed by 3 bases and the J gene end by 2 bases; junction bases not matched to a gene: 9. CDR3 coding DNA: TGCAGCGTTGATTCACAGGGACAGAGCAACTATGGCTACACCTTC. Translating gives CSVDSQGQSNYGYTF. The variable domain in full, completed from reference TRBV29-1 and TRBJ1-2, reads SAVISQKPSRDICQRGTSLTIQCQVDSQVTMMFWYRQQPGQSLTLIATANQGSEATYESGFVIDKFPISRPNLTFSTLTVSNMSPEDSSIYLCSVDSQGQSNYGYTFGSGTRLTVV.

This clonotype was seen many times. The chain combines TRBV3-1 with TRBJ2-7; D remains ambiguous. Germline V gene lookup returns CDR1 LGHDT and CDR2 YNNKEL (reference sequence). The CDR3 has 13 amino acids. V lost 1 base and J 3 bases, leaving 7 bases between the germline ends. CDR3 sequence reads: CASSQAASYEQYF. CDR3 nucleotide sequence: TGTGCCAGCAGCCAAGCCGCCAGCTACGAGCAGTACTTC.